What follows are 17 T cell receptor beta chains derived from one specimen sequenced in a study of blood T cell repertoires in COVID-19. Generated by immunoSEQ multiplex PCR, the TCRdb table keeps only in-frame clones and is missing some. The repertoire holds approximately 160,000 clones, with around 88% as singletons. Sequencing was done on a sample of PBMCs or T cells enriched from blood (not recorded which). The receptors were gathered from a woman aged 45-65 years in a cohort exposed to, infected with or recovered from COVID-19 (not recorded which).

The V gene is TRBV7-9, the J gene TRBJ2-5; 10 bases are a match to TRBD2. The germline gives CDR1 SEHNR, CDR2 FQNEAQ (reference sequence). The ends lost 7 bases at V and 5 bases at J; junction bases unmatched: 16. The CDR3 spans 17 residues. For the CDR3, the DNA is TGTGCCAGCACCTCCTATGAGCGGGGGGGCTTGAGGGAGACCCAGTACTTC. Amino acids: CASTSYERGGLRETQYF.

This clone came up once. The CDR3 region has the DNA TGTGCCAGCAGCCAAGATATCGGACAGGGGATTCAGCCCCAGCATTTT. Protein product: CASSQDIGQGIQPQHF. The genes are TRBV4-2 and TRBJ1-5; 9 bases align to TRBD1. Trimming at V came to 0 bases and at J to 6 bases, leaving 6 bases not matched to a gene. Germline-derived CDR1 and CDR2 are LGHNA and YNFKEQ. The CDR3 extends over 16 amino acids.

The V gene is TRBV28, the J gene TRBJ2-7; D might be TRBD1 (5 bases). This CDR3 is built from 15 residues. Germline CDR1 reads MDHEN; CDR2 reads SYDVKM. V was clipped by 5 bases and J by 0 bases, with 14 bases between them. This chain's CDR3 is CASSARQRGSYEQYF. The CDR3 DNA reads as TGTGCCAGCAGTGCGCGTCAAAGGGGCTCCTACGAGCAGTACTTC.

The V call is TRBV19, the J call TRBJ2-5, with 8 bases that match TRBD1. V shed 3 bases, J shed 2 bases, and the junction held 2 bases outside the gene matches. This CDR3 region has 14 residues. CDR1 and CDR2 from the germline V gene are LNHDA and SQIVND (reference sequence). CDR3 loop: CASSIWDRQETQYF. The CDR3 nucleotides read TGTGCCAGTAGTATCTGGGACAGGCAAGAGACCCAGTACTTC.

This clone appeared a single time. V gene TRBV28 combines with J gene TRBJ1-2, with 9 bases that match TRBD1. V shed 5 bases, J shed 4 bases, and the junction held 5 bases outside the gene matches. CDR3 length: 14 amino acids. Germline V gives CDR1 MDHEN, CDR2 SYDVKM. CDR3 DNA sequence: TGTGCCAGCAGTGGACAGGGGACCTTCTATGGCTACACCTTC. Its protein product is CASSGQGTFYGYTF.

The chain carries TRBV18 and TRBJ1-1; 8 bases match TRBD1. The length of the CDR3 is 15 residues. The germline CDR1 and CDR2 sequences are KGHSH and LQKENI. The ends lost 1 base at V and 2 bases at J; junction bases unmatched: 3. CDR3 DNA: TGTGCCAGCTCACCACGGACAGGGTCTAACACTGAAGCTTTCTTT. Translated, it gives CASSPRTGSNTEAFF.

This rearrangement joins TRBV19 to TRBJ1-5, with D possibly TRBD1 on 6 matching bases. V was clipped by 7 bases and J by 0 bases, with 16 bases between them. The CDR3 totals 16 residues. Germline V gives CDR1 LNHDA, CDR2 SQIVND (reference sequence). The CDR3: CASTSGQTNSNQPQHF. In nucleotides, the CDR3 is TGTGCCAGTACCTCGGGACAAACCAATAGCAATCAGCCCCAGCATTTT.

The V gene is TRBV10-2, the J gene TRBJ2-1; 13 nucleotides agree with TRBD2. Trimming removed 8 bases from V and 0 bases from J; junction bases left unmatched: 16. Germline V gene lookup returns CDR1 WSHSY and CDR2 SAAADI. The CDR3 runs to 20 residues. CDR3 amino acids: CASLEGGATSGRSSYNEQFF. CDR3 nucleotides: TGCGCCAGCCTAGAAGGTGGCGCGACTAGCGGGAGGAGCTCCTACAATGAGCAGTTCTTC.

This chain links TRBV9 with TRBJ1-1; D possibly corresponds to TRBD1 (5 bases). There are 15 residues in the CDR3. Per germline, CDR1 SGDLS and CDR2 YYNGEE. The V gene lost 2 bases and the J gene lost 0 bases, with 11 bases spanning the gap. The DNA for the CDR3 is TGTGCCAGCAGCGTGGGGCAGCTCATGAACACTGAAGCTTTCTTT. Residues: CASSVGQLMNTEAFF.

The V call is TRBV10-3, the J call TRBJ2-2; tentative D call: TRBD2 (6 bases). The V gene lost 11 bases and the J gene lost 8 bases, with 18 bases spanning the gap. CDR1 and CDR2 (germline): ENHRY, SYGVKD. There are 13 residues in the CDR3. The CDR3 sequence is CAGGTDVGGELFF. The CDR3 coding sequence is TGTGCCGGCGGGACCGACGTGGGGGGGGAGCTGTTTTTT.

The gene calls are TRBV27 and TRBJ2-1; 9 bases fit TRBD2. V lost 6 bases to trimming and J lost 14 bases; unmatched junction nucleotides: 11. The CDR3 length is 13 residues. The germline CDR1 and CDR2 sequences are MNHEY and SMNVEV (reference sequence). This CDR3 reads CASRYRGLAREFF. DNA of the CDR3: TGTGCCAGCAGATACCGGGGACTAGCTCGGGAGTTCTTC.

The CDR3 is CASSLSAYNEQFF. As DNA, the CDR3 is TGTGCCAGCAGTTTATCCGCCTACAATGAGCAGTTCTTC. V usage is TRBV27 and J usage is TRBJ2-1, with no clear D. The V gene's germline CDR1 is MNHEY and CDR2 SMNVEV (reference sequence). The CDR3 extends over 13 amino acids. V shed 0 bases and J shed 2 bases, with 2 bases lying between them.

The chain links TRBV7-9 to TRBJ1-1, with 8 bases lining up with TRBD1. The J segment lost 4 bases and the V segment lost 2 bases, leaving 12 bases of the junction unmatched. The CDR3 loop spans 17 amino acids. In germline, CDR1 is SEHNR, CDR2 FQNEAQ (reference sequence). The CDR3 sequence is CASSLTGQAHGGTEAFF. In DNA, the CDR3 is TGTGCCAGCAGCTTAACGGGACAGGCCCACGGGGGCACTGAAGCTTTCTTT.

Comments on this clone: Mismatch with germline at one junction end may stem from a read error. The CDR3 is CASSLGGQRSYSTLHF. CDR3 coding DNA: TGTGCCAGCAGCTTGGGGGGACAGCGTAGTTATTCAACCCTCCACTTT. This chain joins TRBV5-4 and TRBJ1-6; TRBD1 aligns across 7 bases. The germline gives CDR1 SGHNT, CDR2 YYREEE (reference sequence). The CDR3 contains 16 residues.

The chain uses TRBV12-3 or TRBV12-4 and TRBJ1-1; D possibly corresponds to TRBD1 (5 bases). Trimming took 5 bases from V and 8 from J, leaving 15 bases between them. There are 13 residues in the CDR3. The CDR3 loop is CASSRPLQGEAFF. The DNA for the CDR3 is TGTGCCAGCAGTAGACCGTTGCAGGGAGAAGCTTTCTTT.

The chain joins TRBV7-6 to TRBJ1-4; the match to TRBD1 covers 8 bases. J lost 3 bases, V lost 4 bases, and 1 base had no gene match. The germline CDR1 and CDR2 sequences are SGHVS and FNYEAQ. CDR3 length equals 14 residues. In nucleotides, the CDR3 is TGTGCCAGCAGCTCGGGACAGGCTAATGAAAAACTGTTTTTT. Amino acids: CASSSGQANEKLFF.

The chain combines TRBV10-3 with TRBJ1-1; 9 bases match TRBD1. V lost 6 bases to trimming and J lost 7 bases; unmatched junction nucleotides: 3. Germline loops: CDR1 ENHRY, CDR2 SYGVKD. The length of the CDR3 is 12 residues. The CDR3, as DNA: TGTGCCATCAGCCGGACAGGGGATGAAGCTTTCTTT. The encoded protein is CAISRTGDEAFF.